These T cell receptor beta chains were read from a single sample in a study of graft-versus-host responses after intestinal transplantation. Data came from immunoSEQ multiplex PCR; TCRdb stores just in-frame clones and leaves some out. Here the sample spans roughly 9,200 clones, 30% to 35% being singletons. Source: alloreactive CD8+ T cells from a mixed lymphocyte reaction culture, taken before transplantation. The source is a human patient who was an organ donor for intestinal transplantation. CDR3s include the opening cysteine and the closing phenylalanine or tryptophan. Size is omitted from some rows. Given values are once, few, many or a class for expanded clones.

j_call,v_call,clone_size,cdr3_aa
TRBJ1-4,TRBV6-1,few,CASSYGEKLFF
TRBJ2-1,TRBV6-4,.,CASSDSRGGSNEQFF
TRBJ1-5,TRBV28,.,CASSFHNSYNQPQHF
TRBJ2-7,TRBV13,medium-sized,CASSPASGKGYEQYF
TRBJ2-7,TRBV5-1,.,CASSFLAGGPYEQYF
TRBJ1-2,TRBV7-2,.,CASSLGGNYGYTF
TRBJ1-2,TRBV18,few,CASSPRGWRNYGYTF
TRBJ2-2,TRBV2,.,CASRAGRGANTGELFF
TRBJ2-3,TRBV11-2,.,CASSRSTSTDTQYF
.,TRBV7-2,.,CASSPGLAVYEQYF
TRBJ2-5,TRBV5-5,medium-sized,CASSLGAMTEETQYF
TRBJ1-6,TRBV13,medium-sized,CASSPRSSYNSPLHF
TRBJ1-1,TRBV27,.,CASSIQGVGTEAFF
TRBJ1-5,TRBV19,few,CASTGGQGLRQPQHF
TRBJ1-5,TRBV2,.,CASAGGGSNQPQHF
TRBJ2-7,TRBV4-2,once,CASSFVDSHTYEQYF
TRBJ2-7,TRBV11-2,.,CASSFGTGSYEQYF
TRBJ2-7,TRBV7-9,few,CASSSSTSSYEQYF
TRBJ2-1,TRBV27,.,CASSLGGNEQFF
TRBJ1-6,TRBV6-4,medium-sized,CASRDSDREGSPLHF
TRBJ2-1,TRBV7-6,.,CASSHKSGLAGGPQFF
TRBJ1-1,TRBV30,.,CAWRMDLNTEAFF
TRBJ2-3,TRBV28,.,CASSREGREFTDTQYF
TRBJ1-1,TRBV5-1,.,CASSPGQGMIPGTEAFF
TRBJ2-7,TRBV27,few,CASRGTSEDEQYF
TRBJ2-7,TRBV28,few,CASSLRMRGREQYF
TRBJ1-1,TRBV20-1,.,CSARRWSAFF
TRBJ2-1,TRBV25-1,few,CASRWGGSSYNEQFF
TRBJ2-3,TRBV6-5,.,CASSHQGTRGNTQYF
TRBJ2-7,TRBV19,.,CASSTSGMRYF
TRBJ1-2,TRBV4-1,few,CASSQASGYGYTF
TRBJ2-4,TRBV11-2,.,CASSLGGSGRFEAKNIQYF